The 28 T cell receptor beta chains presented below share a single source sample, sequenced in a study of beta chain features in type 1 diabetes. Study outcomes and limitations: Among all four CD4+ subsets, Type 1 diabetes patients had TCRB CDR3s that were moderately but significantly shorter.

These TCRs are of unknown antigen specificity. Expressed TCRB transcripts were sequenced because the isolated RNA had all been reverse transcribed beforehand. The assay was immunoSEQ multiplex PCR, and TCRdb's table has in-frame clones only and misses some. The table records hundreds of thousands of clones, more than 12% of them present only once. Material: naive CD4+ T cells from blood. These receptors were taken from a man younger than 30 with type 1 diabetes.

The count of this clone is one. The chain links TRBV7-3 to TRBJ2-3; D remains ambiguous. The CDR3 has 15 amino acids. Trimming shortened V by 2 bases and J by 1 base, and 10 bases separated the two germline ends. Germline V gives CDR1 SGHTA, CDR2 FQGTGA. The CDR3 loop reads CASSLRRSGTDTQYF. CDR3 nucleotide sequence: TGTGCCAGCAGCTTACGAAGGTCCGGCACAGATACGCAGTATTTT.

This clone was detected only a few times. The chain carries TRBV4-1 and TRBJ2-5; 7 bases are shared with TRBD2. The CDR3 runs 16 residues. Trimming cost V 6 bases and J 1 base; bases outside gene matches: 11. The V gene's germline CDR1 is MGHRA and CDR2 YSYEKL. Here the CDR3 DNA reads TGCGCCAGCAGTGGCGGGAGTGGTGGACTCCAAGAGACCCAGTACTTC. Protein sequence: CASSGGSGGLQETQYF.

This sequence joins TRBV7-2 and TRBJ2-5; 10 bases map to TRBD1. V was clipped by 1 base and J by 4 bases; unmatched bases: 9. Germline-derived CDR1 and CDR2 are SGHTA and FQGNSA. This CDR3 spans 17 amino acids. The CDR3 region is CASSLVGRTGGGETQYF. Written as DNA, the CDR3 is TGTGCCAGCAGCTTAGTAGGGCGGACAGGGGGAGGAGAGACCCAGTACTTC.

The CDR3 is CASSRPGTLQETQYF. The CDR3 DNA reads TGTGCCAGCAGTCGCCCGGGGACCCTTCAAGAGACCCAGTACTTC. The chain employs TRBV9 and TRBJ2-5; D tentatively reads TRBD1 or TRBD2 (5 bases each). CDR1 and CDR2 from the germline V gene are SGDLS and YYNGEE. V was trimmed by 5 bases and J by 2 bases, leaving 16 bases between them. This CDR3 contains 15 residues.

This clone occurred a few times. V and J are TRBV30 and TRBJ2-5; no firm D call. V lost 0 bases and J lost 3, with 8 bases in between. This CDR3 is built from 13 residues. Germline CDR1 reads GTSNPN; CDR2 reads SVGIG (reference sequence). The CDR3 nucleotides are TGTGCCTGGAGTGTACGTCTAGAAGAGACCCAGTACTTC. This gives the protein CAWSVRLEETQYF.

The V and J genes are TRBV18 and TRBJ2-7, with D perhaps TRBD1 or TRBD2 (5 bases each). CDR1 is KGHSH, CDR2 LQKENI, per germline. With 6 bases removed from V and 0 bases from J, the gap between germline ends came to 21 bases. CDR3 length: 17 residues. In DNA, the CDR3 is TGTGCCAGCTCCCCGCCCCTCGGGACGTCCGTCTCCTACGAGCAGTACTTC. This gives the protein CASSPPLGTSVSYEQYF. The full variable domain, completed using reference TRBV18 and TRBJ2-7, is NAGVMQNPRHLVRRRGQEARLRCSPMKGHSHVYWYRQLPEEGLKFMVYLQKENIIDESGMPKERFSAEFPKEGPSILRIQQVVRGDSAAYFCASSPPLGTSVSYEQYFGPGTRLTVT.

The rearrangement links TRBV6-6 to TRBJ2-1; the D is unclear. Germline V gene sequence: CDR1 MNHNY, CDR2 SVGAGI (reference sequence). The germline V and J ends were trimmed by 6 bases and 2 bases, with 11 bases remaining between them. The CDR3 runs 14 residues. The CDR3 DNA reads TGTGCCAGCAGCTCCGGAGCCCCCTACAATGAGCAGTTCTTC. Translated: CASSSGAPYNEQFF.

The chain uses TRBV10-3 and TRBJ2-3; no reliable D call. CDR1 is ENHRY, CDR2 SYGVKD, per germline. Trimming took 0 bases from V and 1 from J, leaving 5 bases between them. CDR3 size: 14 residues. The CDR3 sequence is CAISESYGTDTQYF. The CDR3 coding sequence is TGTGCCATCAGTGAGTCTTACGGCACAGATACGCAGTATTTT.

This clone has more than one count but fewer than ten. This rearrangement joins TRBV30 to TRBJ1-3, with 7 bases lining up with TRBD1. CDR1 and CDR2 from the germline V gene are GTSNPN and SVGIG (reference sequence). The junction had 8 bases not matched to a gene; V was cut back by 6 bases and J by 0 bases. There are 15 residues in the CDR3. CDR3 sequence reads: CACLTGKSSGNTIYF. For the CDR3, the DNA is TGTGCCTGTTTGACAGGGAAGAGCTCTGGAAACACCATATATTTT.

The V and J genes are TRBV11-2 and TRBJ2-1; possibly TRBD1 for D (6 bases). Between the trimmed V and J ends, which lost 0 bases and 4 bases, there was a span of 7 bases. CDR1 is SGHAT and CDR2 is FQNNGV in the germline V gene. The CDR3 has 14 amino acids. CDR3 in amino acids: CASSLEQGYNEQFF. The CDR3 DNA reads TGTGCCAGCAGCTTAGAACAGGGATACAATGAGCAGTTCTTC. The variable domain in full, completed from reference TRBV11-2 and TRBJ2-1, reads EAGVAQSPRYKIIEKRQSVAFWCNPISGHATLYWYQQILGQGPKLLIQFQNNGVVDDSQLPKDRFSAERLKGVDSTLKIQPAKLEDSAVYLCASSLEQGYNEQFFGPGTRLTVL.

This clone was seen more than once but under ten times. The chain combines TRBV7-2 with TRBJ2-1; 9 bases match TRBD1. Germline V gene data show CDR1 as SGHTA and CDR2 as FQGNSA. The junction had 9 bases not matched to a gene; V was cut back by 6 bases and J by 6 bases. This CDR3 contains 15 residues. This chain's CDR3 is CASRGGTGRGNEQFF. The CDR3 DNA reads as TGTGCCAGCAGGGGTGGGACAGGGAGAGGCAATGAGCAGTTCTTC.

This clone was observed a handful of times. The chain combines TRBV7-3 with TRBJ2-6; D might be TRBD1 (5 bases). This CDR3 contains 16 residues. Germline V CDR1 and CDR2: SGHTA, FQGTGA. V shed 3 bases and J shed 0 bases, with 9 bases lying between them. The CDR3, as DNA: TGTGCCAGCAGCTTCGACAGAACCTCTGGGGCCAACGTCCTGACTTTC. The encoded protein is CASSFDRTSGANVLTF.

There are a few counts of this clone. V and J are TRBV5-1 and TRBJ2-3; 10 positions agree with TRBD2. With V trimmed by 6 bases and J by 2 bases, 6 bases remained unmatched. This CDR3 contains 15 residues. Germline values: CDR1 SGHRS, CDR2 YFSETQ. In nucleotides, the CDR3 is TGCGCCAGCAACCCCGGACTAGCGGTCACAGATACGCAGTATTTT. Its protein product is CASNPGLAVTDTQYF.

This clone came up a few times. The chain uses TRBV27 and TRBJ2-1, with a tentative D call TRBD2 (6 bases). V lost 4 bases and J 4 bases, leaving 8 bases between the germline ends. This CDR3 is built from 13 residues. Germline CDR1 and CDR2: MNHEY and SMNVEV (reference sequence). Here the CDR3 reads CASSSGVYNEQFF. The DNA of the CDR3 is TGTGCCAGCAGTTCGGGGGTTTACAATGAGCAGTTCTTC.

The chain combines TRBV27 with TRBJ2-1; 7 bases align to TRBD1. The V gene's germline CDR1 is MNHEY and CDR2 SMNVEV (reference sequence). V dropped 6 bases and J dropped 3; count of bases not matched to a gene: 26. This CDR3 has 21 amino acids. In DNA form, the CDR3 reads TGTGCCAGCAGAATAAGGGGATTCCTCGGACAGGACTCTCTGCACTACAATGAGCAGTTCTTC. It encodes CASRIRGFLGQDSLHYNEQFF.

With respect to this clone: Other DNA sequences of this sample code for an identical CDR3. V gene TRBV5-1 combines with J gene TRBJ1-1, with D maybe TRBD1 (6 bases). The CDR3 length is 14 residues. Germline CDR1 and CDR2: SGHRS and YFSETQ. Trimming cost V 4 bases and J 0 bases, with 10 bases left between them. CDR3 region: CASSLDSLNTEAFF. Here the CDR3 DNA reads TGCGCCAGCAGCCTGGACAGCCTGAACACTGAAGCTTTCTTT.

V is TRBV6-6 and J is TRBJ1-6; TRBD1 aligns across 9 bases. The CDR3 sequence is 14 residues long. V shed 10 bases, J shed 7 bases, and the junction held 8 bases outside the gene matches. Germline-derived CDR1 and CDR2 are MNHNY and SVGAGI (reference sequence). The CDR3 DNA is TGTGCCACCGCCCAGGACAGGGGAAATTCACCCCTCCACTTT. As protein: CATAQDRGNSPLHF.

V gene TRBV9 combines with J gene TRBJ1-2, with a weak D call TRBD1 (5 bases). Germline assignment: CDR1 SGDLS and CDR2 YYNGEE. Trimming stripped 0 bases from V and 4 bases from J, with 19 bases between. The CDR3 extends over 17 amino acids. In DNA, the CDR3 is TGTGCCAGCAGCGTAGAATATGCGGGCAGGGAAGGCTATGGCTACACCTTC. Its protein product is CASSVEYAGREGYGYTF.

This clone has more than one count but fewer than ten. The chain couples TRBV14 to TRBJ2-5; the D gene is possibly TRBD2 (6 bases). The germline V and J ends were trimmed by 0 bases and 6 bases, with 11 bases remaining between them. CDR1 and CDR2 from the germline V gene are SGHDN and FVKESK. The CDR3 loop spans 14 amino acids. CDR3 in amino acids: CASSQELATQTQYF. The CDR3 bases are TGTGCCAGCAGCCAAGAGCTAGCGACTCAGACCCAGTACTTC.

In its sample, this clone was seen a few times. The CDR3 nucleotides read TGTGCCAGCAGTTTGGGGGCGGGATCCGAAGCTTTCTTT. As protein: CASSLGAGSEAFF. The chain joins TRBV27 to TRBJ1-1; possibly TRBD1 for D (6 bases). The germline CDR1 and CDR2 sequences are MNHEY and SMNVEV (reference sequence). The CDR3 totals 13 residues. Trimming left V 3 bases short and J 8 bases short, with 13 bases between.

The chain links TRBV18 to TRBJ2-7; possibly TRBD1 for D (5 bases). This CDR3 has 16 amino acids. Trimming pared 4 bases from V and 6 bases from J, leaving 22 bases between. In germline, CDR1 is KGHSH, CDR2 LQKENI. CDR3 bases: TGTGCCAGCTCACTAATTGGTGCAGGGTCCCTCGCCGAGCAGTACTTC. Its protein is CASSLIGAGSLAEQYF.

The sample holds a few counts of this clone. In nucleotides, the CDR3 is TGTGCCAGCAGCCAGGGGGGGTCGAACACTGAAGCTTTCTTT. Its protein product is CASSQGGSNTEAFF. The V and J genes are TRBV7-8 and TRBJ1-1, with 7 positions matching TRBD1. CDR3 size: 14 residues. CDR1 is SGHVS and CDR2 is FQNEAQ in the germline V gene. The J segment lost 1 base and the V segment lost 5 bases, leaving 4 bases of the junction unmatched.

This clone was counted only a few times. The chain's CDR3 is CASSFSRVAGGTDTQYF. CDR3 nucleotide sequence: TGTGCCAGCAGTTTTAGTCGTGTAGCGGGAGGGACAGATACGCAGTATTTT. This chain links TRBV11-2 with TRBJ2-3; TRBD2 matches 11 bases. V lost 6 bases to trimming and J lost 3 bases; unmatched junction nucleotides: 11. The CDR3 spans 17 residues. CDR1 SGHAT and CDR2 FQNNGV come from the germline V gene.

This clone appeared a few times. The chain recombines TRBV29-1 with TRBJ2-3; 7 bases match TRBD1. Germline CDR1 SQVTM, CDR2 ANQGSEA. The CDR3 has 15 amino acids. Trimming removed 1 base from V and 0 bases from J; junction bases left unmatched: 4. This CDR3 is CSVEGTGVSTDTQYF. The CDR3 DNA follows: TGCAGCGTTGAAGGCACAGGGGTGAGCACAGATACGCAGTATTTT.

This clone turned up a few times. The CDR3 here is CASRQGIPGNTIYF. The DNA of the CDR3 is TGTGCCAGCAGGCAGGGAATTCCCGGAAACACCATATATTTT. The chain has TRBV2 and TRBJ1-3; a possible D gene is TRBD1 (5 bases). Trimming shortened V by 6 bases and J by 4 bases, and 13 bases separated the two germline ends. The CDR3 has 14 residues. Per the germline V gene, CDR1 is SNHLY and CDR2 is FYNNEI.

This clone turned up a few times. The chain carries TRBV29-1 and TRBJ2-1; 13 bases fit TRBD2. Germline lookup yields CDR1 SQVTM and CDR2 ANQGSEA. The CDR3 spans 14 residues. Losses at the gene ends were 6 bases for V and 9 bases for J; bases not matched to a gene: 8. CDR3 sequence (DNA): TGCAGCGTGAGGGGACTAGCGGGGATGGGTGAGCAGTTCTTC. Amino acid sequence: CSVRGLAGMGEQFF.

Points on this clone: The junction differs from germline at one of its ends, possibly a read error. Different DNA sequences within this sample yield the same CDR3. This chain links TRBV30 with TRBJ2-2; 8 bases fit TRBD2. The CDR3 covers 15 residues. Germline lookup yields CDR1 GTSNPN and CDR2 SVGIG (reference sequence). This chain's CDR3 is CAWSPLAANTGELFF. CDR3 DNA sequence: TGTGCCTGGAGTCCACTAGCGGCGAACACCGGAGAGCTGTTTTTT.

This chain uses TRBV30 with TRBJ2-1, with no clear D. This CDR3 comprises 15 residues. Trimming cost V 0 bases and J 0 bases, with 9 bases left between them. Germline lookup yields CDR1 GTSNPN and CDR2 SVGIG (reference sequence). For the CDR3, the DNA is TGTGCCTGGAGTGTAAGGTTGAGCTCCTACAATGAGCAGTTCTTC. Translation: CAWSVRLSSYNEQFF.